This T cell receptor (beta chain) was captured in a study of T cells in Graves' hyperthyroidism and ophthalmopathy. Study results and limitations: Most expanded thyroid clonotypes above 0.001 also appeared in blood.

V lost 7 bases and J lost 3, with 16 bases in between. Looked up from germline, CDR1 is SGHAT and CDR2 is FQDESV (reference sequence). The CDR3 is 15 amino acids. Regarding this clonotype: Its antigen is currently unknown. Given a much more abundant clone one base away, this may be a read error.

From RNA transcripts, TCR beta CDR3 regions were amplified. HTBI primers were used for first-round RT-PCR of the TCR CDR3. TCRdb reanalysed the multiplex PCR reads using MiXCR and keeps one entry per CDR3 protein. The profile covers about 400,000 distinct CDR3 sequences, with less than 20% appearing a single time and about 27% taken by the ten largest. Uncontrolled infection, other autoimmune disease, pregnancy or lactation barred patients from enrollment. The rearrangement joins TRBV11-1 to TRBJ1-5, with D possibly matching TRBD1 (6 bases). Source material: blood. This TCR was recovered from a woman between 18 and 29 years old with Graves' hyperthyroidism that later progressed to Graves' ophthalmopathy. This chain's CDR3 is CASIPGGGLNQPQHF. CDR3 nucleotides: TGTGCCAGCATCCCTGGCGGGGGCCTCAATCAGCCCCAGCATTTT.